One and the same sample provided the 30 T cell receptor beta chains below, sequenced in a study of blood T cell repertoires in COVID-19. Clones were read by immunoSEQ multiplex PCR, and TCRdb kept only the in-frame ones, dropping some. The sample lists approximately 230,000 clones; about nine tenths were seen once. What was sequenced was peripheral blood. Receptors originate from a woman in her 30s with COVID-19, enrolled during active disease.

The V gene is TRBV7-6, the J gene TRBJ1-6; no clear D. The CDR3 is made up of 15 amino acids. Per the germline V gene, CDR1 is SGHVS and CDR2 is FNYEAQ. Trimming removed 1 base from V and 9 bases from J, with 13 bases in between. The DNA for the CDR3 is TGTGCCAGCAGCTTAGACGGGATTTATGGTTCACCCCTCCACTTT. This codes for CASSLDGIYGSPLHF.

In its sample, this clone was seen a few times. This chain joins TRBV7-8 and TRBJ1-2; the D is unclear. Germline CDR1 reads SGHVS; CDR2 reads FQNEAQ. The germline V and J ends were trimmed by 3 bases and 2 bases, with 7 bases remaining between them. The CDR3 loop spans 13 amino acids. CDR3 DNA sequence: TGTGCCAGCAGCTTGGGAGCCAACTATGGCTACACCTTC. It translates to CASSLGANYGYTF.

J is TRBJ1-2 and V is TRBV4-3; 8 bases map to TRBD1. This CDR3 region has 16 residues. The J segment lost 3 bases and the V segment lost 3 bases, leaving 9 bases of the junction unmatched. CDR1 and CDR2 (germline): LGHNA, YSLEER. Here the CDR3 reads CASSQRVDRDDYGYTF. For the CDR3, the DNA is TGCGCCAGCAGCCAGAGAGTGGACAGGGATGACTATGGCTACACCTTC.

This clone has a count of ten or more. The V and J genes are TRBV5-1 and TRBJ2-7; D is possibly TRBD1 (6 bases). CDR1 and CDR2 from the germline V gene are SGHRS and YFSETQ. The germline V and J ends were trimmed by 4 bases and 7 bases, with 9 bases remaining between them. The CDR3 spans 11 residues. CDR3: CASSTGQEQYF. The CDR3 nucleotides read TGCGCCAGCAGCACCGGACAGGAGCAGTACTTC.

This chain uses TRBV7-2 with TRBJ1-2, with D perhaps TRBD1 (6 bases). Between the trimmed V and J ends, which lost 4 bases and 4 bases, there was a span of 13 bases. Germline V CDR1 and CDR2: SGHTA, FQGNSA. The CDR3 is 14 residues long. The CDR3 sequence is CASSSAPDSYGYTF. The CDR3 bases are TGTGCCAGCAGCTCTGCCCCGGACAGCTATGGCTACACCTTC.

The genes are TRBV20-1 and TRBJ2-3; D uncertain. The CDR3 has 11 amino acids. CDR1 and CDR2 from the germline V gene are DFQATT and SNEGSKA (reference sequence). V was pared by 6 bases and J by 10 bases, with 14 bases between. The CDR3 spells CSAPTTGPQYF. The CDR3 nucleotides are TGCAGTGCCCCAACCACGGGTCCGCAGTATTTT.

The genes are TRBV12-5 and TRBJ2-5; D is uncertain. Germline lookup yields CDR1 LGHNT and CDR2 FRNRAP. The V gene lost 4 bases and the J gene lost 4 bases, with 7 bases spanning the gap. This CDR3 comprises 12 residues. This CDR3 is CASGSPSETQYF. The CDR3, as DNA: TGTGCTAGTGGTTCTCCCTCAGAGACCCAGTACTTC. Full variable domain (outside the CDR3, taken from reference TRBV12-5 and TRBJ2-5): DARVTQTPRHKVTEMGQEVTMRCQPILGHNTVFWYRQTMMQGLELLAYFRNRAPLDDSGMPKDRFSAEMPDATLATLKIQPSEPRDSAVYFCASGSPSETQYFGPGTRLLVL.

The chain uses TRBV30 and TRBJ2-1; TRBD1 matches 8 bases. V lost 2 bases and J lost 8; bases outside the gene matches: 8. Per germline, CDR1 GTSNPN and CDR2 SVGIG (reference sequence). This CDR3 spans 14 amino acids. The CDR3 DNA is TGTGCCTGGAGTCTCGGGACAGGTTACGATGAGCAGTTCTTC. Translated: CAWSLGTGYDEQFF.

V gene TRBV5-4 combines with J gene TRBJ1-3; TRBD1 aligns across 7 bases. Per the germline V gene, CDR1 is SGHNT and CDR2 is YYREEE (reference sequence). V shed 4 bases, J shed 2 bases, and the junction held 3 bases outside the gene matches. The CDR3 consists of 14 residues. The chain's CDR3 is CASSKQGTGNTIYF. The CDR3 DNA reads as TGTGCCAGCAGCAAACAGGGGACTGGAAACACCATATATTTT.

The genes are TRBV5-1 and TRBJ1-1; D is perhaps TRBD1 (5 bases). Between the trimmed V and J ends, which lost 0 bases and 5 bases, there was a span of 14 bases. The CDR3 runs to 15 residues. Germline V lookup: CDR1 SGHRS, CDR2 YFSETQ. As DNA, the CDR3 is TGCGCCAGCAGCTTGGCAGGGCTTGTAGGGACTGAAGCTTTCTTT. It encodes CASSLAGLVGTEAFF.

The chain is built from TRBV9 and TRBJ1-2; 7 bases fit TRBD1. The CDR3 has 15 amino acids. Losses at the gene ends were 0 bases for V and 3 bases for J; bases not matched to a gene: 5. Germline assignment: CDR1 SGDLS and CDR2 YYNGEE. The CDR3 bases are TGTGCCAGCAGCGTAGAGACAGGGTTGGACTATGGCTACACCTTC. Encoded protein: CASSVETGLDYGYTF.

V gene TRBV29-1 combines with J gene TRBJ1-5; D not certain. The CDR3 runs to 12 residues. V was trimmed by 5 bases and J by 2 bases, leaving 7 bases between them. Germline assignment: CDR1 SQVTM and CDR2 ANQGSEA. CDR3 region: CSVQQGNQPQHF. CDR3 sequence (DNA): TGCAGCGTTCAGCAGGGCAATCAGCCCCAGCATTTT.

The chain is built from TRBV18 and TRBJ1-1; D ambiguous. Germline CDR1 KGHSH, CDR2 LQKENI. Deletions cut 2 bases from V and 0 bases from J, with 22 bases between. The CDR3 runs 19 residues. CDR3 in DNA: TGTGCCAGCTCACCAACCCCCGCGGAATATTCACGGGTGAACACTGAAGCTTTCTTT. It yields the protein CASSPTPAEYSRVNTEAFF.

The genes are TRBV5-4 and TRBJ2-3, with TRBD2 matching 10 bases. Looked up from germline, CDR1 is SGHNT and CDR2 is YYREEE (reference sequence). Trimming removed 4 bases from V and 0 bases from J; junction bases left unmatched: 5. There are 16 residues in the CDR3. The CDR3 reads CASSQLAGISTDTQYF. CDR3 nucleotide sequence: TGTGCCAGCAGCCAACTAGCGGGGATTAGCACAGATACGCAGTATTTT.

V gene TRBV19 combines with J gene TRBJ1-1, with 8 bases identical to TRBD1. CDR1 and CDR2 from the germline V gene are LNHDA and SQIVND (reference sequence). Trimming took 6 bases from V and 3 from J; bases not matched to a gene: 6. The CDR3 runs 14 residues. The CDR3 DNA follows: TGTGCCAGTAGCTGGACAGGGTCGGACACTGAAGCTTTCTTT. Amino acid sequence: CASSWTGSDTEAFF. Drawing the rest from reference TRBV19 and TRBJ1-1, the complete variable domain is DGGITQSPKYLFRKEGQNVTLSCEQNLNHDAMYWYRQDPGQGLRLIYYSQIVNDFQKGDIAEGYSVSREKKESFPLTVTSAQKNPTAFYLCASSWTGSDTEAFFGQGTRLTVV.

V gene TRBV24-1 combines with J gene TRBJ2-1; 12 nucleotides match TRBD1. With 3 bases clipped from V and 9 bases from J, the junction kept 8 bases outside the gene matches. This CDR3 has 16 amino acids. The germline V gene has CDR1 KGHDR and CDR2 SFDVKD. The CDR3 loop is CATSDHGTGGTGEQFF. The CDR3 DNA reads TGTGCCACCAGTGATCACGGGACAGGGGGCACGGGTGAGCAGTTCTTC.

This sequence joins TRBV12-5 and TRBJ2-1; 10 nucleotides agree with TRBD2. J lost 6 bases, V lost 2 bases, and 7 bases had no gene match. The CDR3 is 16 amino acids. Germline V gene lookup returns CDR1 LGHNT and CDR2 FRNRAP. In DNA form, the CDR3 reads TGTGCTAGTGGTTTGACCCGACTAGCGGGTAGCAATGAGCAGTTCTTC. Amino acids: CASGLTRLAGSNEQFF. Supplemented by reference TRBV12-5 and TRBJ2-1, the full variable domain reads DARVTQTPRHKVTEMGQEVTMRCQPILGHNTVFWYRQTMMQGLELLAYFRNRAPLDDSGMPKDRFSAEMPDATLATLKIQPSEPRDSAVYFCASGLTRLAGSNEQFFGPGTRLTVL.

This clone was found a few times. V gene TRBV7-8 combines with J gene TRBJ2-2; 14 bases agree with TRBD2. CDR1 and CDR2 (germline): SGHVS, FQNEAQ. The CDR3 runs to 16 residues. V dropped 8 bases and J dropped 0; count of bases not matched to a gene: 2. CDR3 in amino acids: CASPGLAGANTGELFF. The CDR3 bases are TGTGCCAGCCCGGGACTAGCGGGGGCGAACACCGGGGAGCTGTTTTTT.

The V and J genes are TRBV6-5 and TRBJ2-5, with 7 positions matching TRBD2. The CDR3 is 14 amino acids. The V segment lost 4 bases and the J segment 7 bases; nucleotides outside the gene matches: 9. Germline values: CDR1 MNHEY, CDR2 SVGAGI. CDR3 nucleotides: TGTGCCAGCAGTTTTCTAGCGGCCGAGGGGACCCAGTACTTC. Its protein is CASSFLAAEGTQYF.

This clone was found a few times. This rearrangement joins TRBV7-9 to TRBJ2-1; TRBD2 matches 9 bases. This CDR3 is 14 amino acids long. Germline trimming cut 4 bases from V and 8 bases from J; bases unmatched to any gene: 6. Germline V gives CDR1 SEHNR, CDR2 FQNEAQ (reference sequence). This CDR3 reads CASSSGLAFHEQFF. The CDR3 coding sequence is TGTGCCAGCAGCTCGGGACTAGCCTTCCATGAGCAGTTCTTC.

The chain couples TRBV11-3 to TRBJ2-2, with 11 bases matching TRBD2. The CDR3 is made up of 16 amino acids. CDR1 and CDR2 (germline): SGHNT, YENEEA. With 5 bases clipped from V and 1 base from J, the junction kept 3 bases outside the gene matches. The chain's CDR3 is CASSTGLAENTGELFF. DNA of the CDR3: TGTGCCAGCAGCACGGGACTAGCGGAGAACACCGGGGAGCTGTTTTTT.

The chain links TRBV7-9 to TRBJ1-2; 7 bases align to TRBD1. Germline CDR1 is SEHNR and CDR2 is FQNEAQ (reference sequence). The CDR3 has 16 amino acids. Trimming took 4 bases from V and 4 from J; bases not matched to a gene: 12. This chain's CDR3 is CASSSMTGPPTYGYTF. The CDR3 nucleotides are TGTGCCAGCAGCTCCATGACAGGGCCCCCCACCTATGGCTACACCTTC.

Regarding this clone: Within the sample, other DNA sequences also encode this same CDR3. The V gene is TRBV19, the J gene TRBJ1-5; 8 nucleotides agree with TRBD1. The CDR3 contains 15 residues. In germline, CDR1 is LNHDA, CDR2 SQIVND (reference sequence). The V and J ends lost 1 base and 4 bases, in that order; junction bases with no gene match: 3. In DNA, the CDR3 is TGTGCCAGTAGTATAGGACAGGGGTCAAATCAGCCCCAGCATTTT. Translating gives CASSIGQGSNQPQHF.

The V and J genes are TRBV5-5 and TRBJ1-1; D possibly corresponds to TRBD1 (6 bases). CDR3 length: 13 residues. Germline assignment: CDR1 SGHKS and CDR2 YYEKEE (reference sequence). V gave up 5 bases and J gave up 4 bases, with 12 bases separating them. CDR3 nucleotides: TGTGCCAGCAGATCCAGGGGAACCACTGAAGCTTTCTTT. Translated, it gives CASRSRGTTEAFF.

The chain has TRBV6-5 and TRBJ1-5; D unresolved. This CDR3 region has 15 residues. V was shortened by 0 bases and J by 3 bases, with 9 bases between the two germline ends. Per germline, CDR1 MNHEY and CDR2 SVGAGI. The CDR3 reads CASSYSSLYNQPQHF. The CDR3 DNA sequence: TGTGCCAGCAGTTACTCTTCCCTCTACAATCAGCCCCAGCATTTT.

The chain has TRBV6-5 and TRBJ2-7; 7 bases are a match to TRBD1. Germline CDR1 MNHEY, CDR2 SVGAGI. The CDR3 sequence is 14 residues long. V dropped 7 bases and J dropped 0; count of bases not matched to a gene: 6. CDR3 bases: TGTGCCAGCACACGGGACAGCTTCTCCTACGAGCAGTACTTC. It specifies CASTRDSFSYEQYF.

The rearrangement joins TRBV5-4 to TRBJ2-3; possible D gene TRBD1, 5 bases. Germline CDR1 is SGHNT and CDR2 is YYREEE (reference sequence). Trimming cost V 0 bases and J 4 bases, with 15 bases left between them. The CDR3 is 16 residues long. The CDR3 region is CASSLGYSRVSDTQYF. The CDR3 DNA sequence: TGTGCCAGCAGCTTGGGGTACAGCAGGGTCTCAGATACGCAGTATTTT.

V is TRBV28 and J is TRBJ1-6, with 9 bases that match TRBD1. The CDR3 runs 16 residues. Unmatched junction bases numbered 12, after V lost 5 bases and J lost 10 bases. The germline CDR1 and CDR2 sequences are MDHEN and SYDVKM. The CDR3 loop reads CASSPSTGGLGSPLHF. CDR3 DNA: TGTGCCAGCAGTCCCTCGACAGGGGGGCTGGGCTCACCCCTCCACTTT.

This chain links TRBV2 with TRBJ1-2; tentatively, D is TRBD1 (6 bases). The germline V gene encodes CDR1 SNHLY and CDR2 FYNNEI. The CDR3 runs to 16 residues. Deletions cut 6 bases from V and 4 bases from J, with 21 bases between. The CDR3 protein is CASSPEAGEWVYGYTF. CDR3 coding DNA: TGTGCCAGCAGCCCGGAGGCAGGGGAGTGGGTCTATGGCTACACCTTC.

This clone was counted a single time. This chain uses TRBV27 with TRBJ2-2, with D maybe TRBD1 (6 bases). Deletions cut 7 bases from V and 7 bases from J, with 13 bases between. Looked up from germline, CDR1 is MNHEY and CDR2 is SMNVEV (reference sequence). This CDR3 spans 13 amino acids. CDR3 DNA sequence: TGTGCCAGCAACAGGGACGGCCACGGGGAGCTGTTTTTT. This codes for CASNRDGHGELFF.